Following are 20 T cell receptor beta chains from one sample sequenced in a study of cytomegalovirus exposure and HLA in healthy donors. With 60 Vbeta and 13 Jbeta primers, the PCR was carried out. Only in-frame clones appear in the TCRdb table, and some are missing; sequencing was by immunoSEQ multiplex PCR. The sample includes hundreds of thousands of clones, about 75% of them seen just once. Sample: PBMCs. The receptors were gathered from a female donor in good health and CMV-seronegative.

V usage is TRBV7-9 and J usage is TRBJ2-2; D ambiguous. The CDR3 runs to 14 residues. Germline V CDR1 and CDR2: SEHNR, FQNEAQ (reference sequence). V lost 1 base, J lost 3 bases, and 6 bases lay in between. The CDR3 DNA is TGTGCCAGCAGCTTAGTAACGGACACCGGGGAGCTGTTTTTT. It yields the protein CASSLVTDTGELFF.

This rearrangement joins TRBV14 to TRBJ2-1, with a tentative D call TRBD1 (6 bases). Germline V lookup: CDR1 SGHDN, CDR2 FVKESK. The CDR3 spans 12 residues. V was trimmed by 10 bases and J by 4 bases, leaving 11 bases between them. In nucleotides, the CDR3 is TGTGCCACGTCACAGGGATACAATGAGCAGTTCTTC. As protein: CATSQGYNEQFF.

The chain combines TRBV19 with TRBJ1-1; D ambiguous. Germline V gene lookup returns CDR1 LNHDA and CDR2 SQIVND (reference sequence). V lost 4 bases and J 0 bases, leaving 9 bases between the germline ends. This CDR3 contains 14 residues. The chain's CDR3 is CASSRGSMNTEAFF. DNA of the CDR3: TGTGCCAGTAGTAGAGGGAGCATGAACACTGAAGCTTTCTTT.

In this sample, this clone turned up a few times. This chain connects TRBV7-9 to TRBJ2-7, with 10 bases fitting TRBD1. Germline CDR1 reads SEHNR; CDR2 reads FQNEAQ (reference sequence). The V gene end was trimmed by 4 bases and the J gene end by 3 bases; junction bases not matched to a gene: 3. The CDR3 has 14 amino acids. DNA for the CDR3: TGTGCCAGCAGCTCGGACAGGGGGTTCTACGAGCAGTACTTC. It translates to CASSSDRGFYEQYF.

The genes are TRBV11-2 and TRBJ1-4; D not resolved. CDR3 size: 16 residues. V lost 5 bases to trimming and J lost 0 bases, with 13 bases between them. Germline V CDR1 and CDR2: SGHAT, FQNNGV. CDR3 in amino acids: CASSNRIQATNEKLFF. The CDR3 region has the DNA TGTGCCAGCAGCAACAGAATTCAAGCAACTAATGAAAAACTGTTTTTT. The full variable domain, in which reference TRBV11-2 and TRBJ1-4 provide the parts outside the CDR3, is EAGVAQSPRYKIIEKRQSVAFWCNPISGHATLYWYQQILGQGPKLLIQFQNNGVVDDSQLPKDRFSAERLKGVDSTLKIQPAKLEDSAVYLCASSNRIQATNEKLFFGSGTQLSVL.

The chain recombines TRBV6-1 with TRBJ2-7; a possible D gene is TRBD1 (6 bases). V was pared by 8 bases and J by 2 bases, with 13 bases between. The germline CDR1 and CDR2 sequences are MNHNS and SASEGT. The CDR3 consists of 13 residues. The CDR3 loop reads CASGTRPTYEQYF. CDR3 DNA sequence: TGTGCCAGCGGGACAAGGCCTACCTACGAGCAGTACTTC.

The V call is TRBV7-9, the J call TRBJ2-3; TRBD1 agrees at 9 bases. Per the germline V gene, CDR1 is SEHNR and CDR2 is FQNEAQ (reference sequence). This CDR3 is 15 amino acids long. J lost 3 bases, V lost 6 bases, and 7 bases had no gene match. The CDR3 DNA reads as TGTGCCAGCAGTCCCGGGACAGGGCTTACAGATACGCAGTATTTT. It yields the protein CASSPGTGLTDTQYF.

The chain has TRBV9 and TRBJ2-7; tentative D call: TRBD1 (7 bases). Between the trimmed V and J ends, which lost 7 bases and 0 bases, there was a span of 11 bases. In germline, CDR1 is SGDLS, CDR2 YYNGEE. This CDR3 has 13 residues. The CDR3 coding sequence is TGTGCCAGCGGAGGGGGCGACTCCTACGAGCAGTACTTC. Residues: CASGGGDSYEQYF.

The V call is TRBV28, the J call TRBJ2-7; TRBD1 agrees at 12 bases. CDR3 length equals 15 residues. The V and J ends lost 5 bases and 7 bases, in that order; junction bases with no gene match: 9. Germline-derived CDR1 and CDR2 are MDHEN and SYDVKM. The CDR3 DNA is TGTGCCAGCAGTACCGCGGGACAGGGGGCTGGAGAGCAGTACTTC. Translated: CASSTAGQGAGEQYF. Full variable domain (outside the CDR3, taken from reference TRBV28 and TRBJ2-7): DVKVTQSSRYLVKRTGEKVFLECVQDMDHENMFWYRQDPGLGLRLIYFSYDVKMKEKGDIPEGYSVSREKKERFSLILESASTNQTSMYLCASSTAGQGAGEQYFGPGTRLTVT.

The rearrangement uses TRBV10-1 and TRBJ1-2; 7 bases fit TRBD1. This CDR3 has 16 residues. Germline V lookup: CDR1 WNHNN, CDR2 SYGVQD (reference sequence). J gave up 3 bases and V 4 bases, and 11 bases lay outside the gene matches. The chain's CDR3 is CASSATPQGKDYGYTF. DNA of the CDR3: TGCGCCAGCAGTGCTACCCCACAGGGGAAGGACTATGGCTACACCTTC.

In its sample, this clone was seen a few times. CDR3 nucleotides: TGTGCCAGCAGCTTGGGGACAGGTTACTACGAGCAGTACTTC. Amino acids: CASSLGTGYYEQYF. The chain couples TRBV11-2 to TRBJ2-7, with 8 bases aligning to TRBD1. CDR1 is SGHAT and CDR2 is FQNNGV in the germline V gene. Unmatched junction bases numbered 4, after V lost 3 bases and J lost 3 bases. The CDR3 spans 14 residues.

The V and J genes are TRBV18 and TRBJ2-5, with 12 bases fitting TRBD1. J was trimmed by 5 bases and V by 5 bases; bases with no gene match: 6. Germline V CDR1 and CDR2: KGHSH, LQKENI. This CDR3 spans 15 amino acids. In nucleotides, the CDR3 is TGTGCCAGCTCAACTGGGACAGGGGGCGTGGAGACCCAGTACTTC. Amino acids: CASSTGTGGVETQYF.

This clone occurred once. The chain is built from TRBV19 and TRBJ2-1, with TRBD2 identical over 11 bases. This CDR3 has 16 residues. Germline trimming cut 0 bases from V and 4 bases from J; bases unmatched to any gene: 2. Germline CDR1 is LNHDA and CDR2 is SQIVND (reference sequence). The CDR3 bases are TGTGCCAGTAGTATAGATAGCGGGAGGGTTTACAATGAGCAGTTCTTC. This codes for CASSIDSGRVYNEQFF.

In this sample, this clone turned up once. V gene TRBV7-9 combines with J gene TRBJ2-1; D is ambiguous. The germline V gene has CDR1 SEHNR and CDR2 FQNEAQ (reference sequence). Trimming cost V 5 bases and J 4 bases, with 24 bases left between them. This CDR3 is 18 amino acids long. CDR3 sequence: CASSQALRFSGVYNEQFF. CDR3 nucleotides: TGTGCCAGCAGCCAGGCTCTTCGTTTTTCTGGCGTTTACAATGAGCAGTTCTTC. The whole variable domain, remainder taken from reference TRBV7-9 and TRBJ2-1, is DTGVSQNPRHKITKRGQNVTFRCDPISEHNRLYWYRQTLGQGPEFLTYFQNEAQLEKSRLLSDRFSAERPKGSFSTLEIQRTEQGDSAMYLCASSQALRFSGVYNEQFFGPGTRLTVL.

The chain joins TRBV19 to TRBJ2-3; TRBD2 aligns across 10 bases. Germline lookup yields CDR1 LNHDA and CDR2 SQIVND (reference sequence). This CDR3 is 16 amino acids long. V dropped 6 bases and J dropped 3; count of bases not matched to a gene: 9. CDR3 DNA: TGTGCCAGTAGCTTAAGCGGGAGGGCCTCGACAGATACGCAGTATTTT. The encoded protein is CASSLSGRASTDTQYF.

V gene TRBV2 combines with J gene TRBJ1-1; TRBD1 agrees at 7 bases. V lost 6 bases and J lost 7; bases outside the gene matches: 8. Germline V gene sequence: CDR1 SNHLY, CDR2 FYNNEI. This CDR3 is built from 13 residues. CDR3 in amino acids: CASRPTQGVEAFF. In DNA form, the CDR3 reads TGTGCCAGCAGACCGACTCAGGGGGTTGAAGCTTTCTTT.

This clone was observed a handful of times. J is TRBJ2-5 and V is TRBV19, with 10 bases fitting TRBD1. The J call is in doubt because the DNA end fits TRBJ2-7 better. CDR3 length: 15 amino acids. The germline V gene encodes CDR1 LNHDA and CDR2 SQIVND (reference sequence). The CDR3 coding sequence is TGTGCCAGTAGTCAATTTCCGGGACAGGGGAACGAGCAGTACTTC. Protein: CASSQFPGQGNEQYF.

CDR3 protein: CASSFGLAGARPYEQYF. The DNA for the CDR3 is TGTGCCAGCAGCTTCGGACTAGCGGGGGCAAGGCCCTACGAGCAGTACTTC. The chain uses TRBV11-2 and TRBJ2-7; 13 positions match TRBD2. V lost 3 bases and J lost 2; bases outside the gene matches: 7. CDR1 is SGHAT, CDR2 FQNNGV, per germline. This CDR3 spans 17 amino acids.

J is TRBJ2-2 and V is TRBV5-1, with D tentatively TRBD1 (6 bases). V was shortened by 0 bases and J by 0 bases, with 12 bases between the two germline ends. The CDR3 is 17 amino acids. Germline loops: CDR1 SGHRS, CDR2 YFSETQ. In nucleotides, the CDR3 is TGCGCCAGCAGCTTGGGGACAGCGTTTACGAACACCGGGGAGCTGTTTTTT. It encodes CASSLGTAFTNTGELFF.

CDR3 region: CAISEGLAGYQFF. The CDR3 region has the DNA TGTGCCATCAGTGAGGGACTAGCGGGATATCAGTTCTTC. This chain uses TRBV10-3 with TRBJ2-1; 12 bases fit TRBD2. J was trimmed by 13 bases and V by 2 bases; bases with no gene match: 3. Germline-derived CDR1 and CDR2 are ENHRY and SYGVKD. This CDR3 comprises 13 residues.